The clone carrying this TCR beta chain was detected many times. Its antigen is currently unknown. Pregnant or lactating patients and those with other autoimmune diseases or uncontrolled infections were excluded. This record belongs to a study of Graves' ophthalmopathy and Graves' hyperthyroidism. Amplification from RNA transcripts yielded the TCR beta CDR3 regions. An opening RT-PCR round employed HTBI primers and preceded a second-round multiplex PCR. MiXCR, applied by TCRdb to the multiplex PCR reads, yields one record per CDR3 protein. Among about 600,000 distinct CDR3 sequences, less than 45% were seen once, and the ten largest hold about 4%. V lost 3 bases and J lost 7; bases outside the gene matches: 12. The CDR3 runs 15 residues. Germline CDR1 and CDR2: DFQATT and SNEGSKA (reference sequence). Study results and limitations: Built on 13 signatures, a model told ophthalmopathy apart from stable hyperthyroidism with 85% to 90% sensitivity and almost 84% specificity. Blood shared most expanded thyroid clonotypes above 0.001 frequency. The model flagged ophthalmopathy progression at 65% to 71% sensitivity and around 72% specificity.

Sequences were obtained from peripheral blood or thyroid tissue (not recorded which). J is TRBJ2-7 and V is TRBV20-1, with 10 bases identical to TRBD2. This clonotype originated in an adult man with Graves' hyperthyroidism. Here the CDR3 reads CSARDGLAGVGEQYF. DNA of the CDR3: TGCAGTGCTAGGGATGGGCTAGCGGGAGTGGGGGAGCAGTACTTC.